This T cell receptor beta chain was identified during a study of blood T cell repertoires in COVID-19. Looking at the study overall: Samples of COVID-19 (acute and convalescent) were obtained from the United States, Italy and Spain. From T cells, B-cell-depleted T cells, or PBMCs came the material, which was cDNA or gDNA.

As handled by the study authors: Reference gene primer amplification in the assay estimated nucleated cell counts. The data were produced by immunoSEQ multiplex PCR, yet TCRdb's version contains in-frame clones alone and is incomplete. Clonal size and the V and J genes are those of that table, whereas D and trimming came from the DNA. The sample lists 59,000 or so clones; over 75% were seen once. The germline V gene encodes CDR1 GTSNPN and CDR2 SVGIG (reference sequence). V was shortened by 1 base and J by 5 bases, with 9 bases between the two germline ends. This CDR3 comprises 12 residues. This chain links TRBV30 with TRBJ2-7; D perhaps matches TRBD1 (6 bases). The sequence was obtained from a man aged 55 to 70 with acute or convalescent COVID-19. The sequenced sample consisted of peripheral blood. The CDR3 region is CAWSGGGNEQYF. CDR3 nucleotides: TGTGCCTGGAGTGGAGGGGGAAACGAGCAGTACTTC.